This passage covers 6 T cell receptor beta chains from one sample sequenced in a study of blood T cell repertoires in COVID-19 (dated by TCRdb to 2018 to 2020). The library was made by the immunoSEQ multiplex PCR assay. In TCRdb, the immuneACCESS table is reduced to in-frame sequences with V and J assigned. These tables do not hold every clone; where another copy was compared, an unresolved V gene accounts for under half, and the others remain unexplained. Counted in this sample were about 250,000 clones; about 88% of them appeared once. Clones ranked in the top ten supply approximately 2.1% of the sample. Sequenced material: peripheral blood. Receptors were obtained from a middle-aged woman who had recovered from COVID-19.

The rearrangement joins TRBV29-1 to TRBJ2-5, with 12 bases that match TRBD2. CDR3 length: 16 residues. CDR1 is SQVTM, CDR2 ANQGSEA, per germline. The V segment lost 6 bases and the J segment 5 bases; nucleotides outside the gene matches: 13. The CDR3 DNA reads TGCAGCGTGGGGACCCGACTAGCGGGAGACGGGGAGACCCAGTACTTC. It encodes CSVGTRLAGDGETQYF.

The chain carries TRBV9 and TRBJ2-1, with 14 bases matching TRBD2. The CDR3 spans 16 residues. The V segment lost 4 bases and the J segment 12 bases; nucleotides outside the gene matches: 12. CDR1 SGDLS and CDR2 YYNGEE come from the germline V gene. CDR3 bases: TGTGCCAGCAGCCCGAGCCCGGGACTAGCGGGAGTAGGGCAGTTCTTC. Translated, it gives CASSPSPGLAGVGQFF.

The chain couples TRBV4-3 to TRBJ1-6; no reliable D call. V was pared by 1 base and J by 8 bases, with 12 bases between. CDR1 and CDR2 from the germline V gene are LGHNA and YSLEER. CDR3 size: 15 residues. The CDR3 reads CASSQVGNTYSPLHF. CDR3 coding DNA: TGCGCCAGCAGCCAAGTCGGGAACACATATTCACCCCTCCACTTT.

The gene calls are TRBV2 and TRBJ2-4; TRBD2 is a possible D gene (6 bases). Trimming removed 6 bases from V and 0 bases from J, with 21 bases in between. Germline CDR1 reads SNHLY; CDR2 reads FYNNEI. This CDR3 is built from 18 residues. The CDR3 sequence is CASRGEAGAELAKNIQYF. CDR3 DNA: TGTGCCAGCAGGGGGGAGGCAGGCGCTGAACTAGCCAAAAACATTCAGTACTTC.

V is TRBV4-3 and J is TRBJ2-6; TRBD2 matches at 7 bases. Germline V gives CDR1 LGHNA, CDR2 YSLEER. Trimming took 4 bases from V and 0 from J; bases not matched to a gene: 12. The CDR3 consists of 19 residues. CDR3 nucleotides: TGCGCCAGCAGCCCCAGAGCAGTGGGGGGGGGCTCTGGGGCCAACGTCCTGACTTTC. Translating gives CASSPRAVGGGSGANVLTF.

The chain employs TRBV2 and TRBJ1-4, with D hard to call. CDR3 size: 16 residues. V was trimmed by 6 bases and J by 0 bases, leaving 14 bases between them. CDR1 and CDR2 (germline): SNHLY, FYNNEI. The CDR3 DNA is TGTGCCAGCAGAGCGGCCGTTCCAGCAACTAATGAAAAACTGTTTTTT. This gives the protein CASRAAVPATNEKLFF.